The 24 T cell receptor beta chains listed next were all sequenced from one sample in a study of T cell repertoires in cytomegalovirus infection. TCRdb reprocessed the reads via MiXCR and lists one record per CDR3 protein. The sample carries about 740,000 distinct CDR3 sequences, 35% to 45% recorded once. Sequencing input: PBMCs. These receptor sequences come from a human donor in good health (CMV status not recorded). Some clones in this sample may be carry-over from other donors' samples.

The rearrangement uses TRBV20-1 and TRBJ1-1; D is ambiguous. The CDR3 covers 13 residues. The germline V and J ends were trimmed by 3 bases and 4 bases, with 12 bases remaining between them. The V gene's germline CDR1 is DFQATT and CDR2 SNEGSKA (reference sequence). The CDR3 spells CSAREDFGTEAFF. The CDR3 DNA reads as TGCAGTGCTAGGGAAGACTTCGGCACTGAAGCTTTCTTT.

A few counts support this clonotype. The chain employs TRBV6-5 and TRBJ1-6; D gene uncertain. V dropped 0 bases and J dropped 7 bases, with 13 bases sitting between them. Looked up from germline, CDR1 is MNHEY and CDR2 is SVGAGI. This CDR3 comprises 16 residues. This CDR3 is CASSYSSAVGNSPLHF. CDR3 coding DNA: TGTGCCAGCAGTTACTCGTCGGCGGTGGGGAATTCACCCCTCCACTTT.

This chain uses TRBV28 with TRBJ2-7, with 7 bases matching TRBD1. This CDR3 spans 15 amino acids. CDR1 and CDR2 from the germline V gene are MDHEN and SYDVKM. Germline trimming cut 3 bases from V and 9 bases from J; bases unmatched to any gene: 14. CDR3 sequence: CASSFSDRELRGQYF. The CDR3, as DNA: TGTGCCAGCAGTTTTAGTGACAGGGAACTACGAGGGCAGTACTTC.

The J gene is TRBJ1-3, the V gene TRBV9, with D perhaps matching TRBD1 (6 bases). Trimming pared 3 bases from V and 2 bases from J, leaving 9 bases between. This CDR3 contains 14 residues. Germline-derived CDR1 and CDR2 are SGDLS and YYNGEE. In DNA, the CDR3 is TGTGCCAGCAGCGACAGGGATCCTGGAAACACCATATATTTT. This codes for CASSDRDPGNTIYF.

The rearrangement joins TRBV7-6 to TRBJ2-1; D not certain. Per germline, CDR1 SGHVS and CDR2 FNYEAQ. V was pared by 6 bases and J by 4 bases, with 16 bases between. The CDR3 sequence is 15 residues long. The CDR3 DNA is TGTGCCAGCAGTTTGGACCGCCTAGAATACAATGAGCAGTTCTTC. It specifies CASSLDRLEYNEQFF.

V gene TRBV4-2 combines with J gene TRBJ2-7, with TRBD2 matching 8 bases. V was pared by 2 bases and J by 4 bases, with 7 bases of the junction left unmatched. Germline values: CDR1 LGHNA, CDR2 YNFKEQ. The CDR3 loop spans 15 amino acids. The CDR3 spells CASSQRASGPYEQYF. CDR3 coding DNA: TGTGCCAGCAGCCAAAGGGCTAGCGGGCCTTACGAGCAGTACTTC.

V and J are TRBV12-3 or TRBV12-4 and TRBJ2-2, with 11 positions matching TRBD1. V trimming: 7 bases; J trimming: 6 bases; junction bases outside the gene matches: 7. The CDR3 is 15 amino acids. The CDR3 loop is CASITGGQGAGELFF. As DNA, the CDR3 is TGTGCCAGCATTACGGGGGGACAGGGGGCCGGGGAGCTGTTTTTT.

This clonotype appeared many times. The chain joins TRBV7-8 to TRBJ2-7, with 11 bases matching TRBD2. Germline lookup yields CDR1 SGHVS and CDR2 FQNEAQ. Trimming took 1 base from V and 1 from J; bases not matched to a gene: 12. CDR3 length: 19 residues. The CDR3 sequence is CASSLVEGARTSGSYEQYF. CDR3 in DNA: TGTGCCAGCAGCTTAGTGGAGGGGGCGAGGACTAGCGGGTCCTACGAGCAGTACTTC. The full variable domain, in which reference TRBV7-8 and TRBJ2-7 provide the parts outside the CDR3, is GAGVSQSPRYKVAKRGQDVALRCDPISGHVSLFWYQQALGQGPEFLTYFQNEAQLDKSGLPSDRFFAERPEGSVSTLKIQRTQQEDSAVYLCASSLVEGARTSGSYEQYFGPGTRLTVT.

The chain is built from TRBV11-2 and TRBJ2-7, with 8 bases that match TRBD2. V lost 1 base and J lost 3; bases outside the gene matches: 8. Germline lookup yields CDR1 SGHAT and CDR2 FQNNGV. The length of the CDR3 is 16 residues. The CDR3 protein is CASSLVGGGGIYEQYF. Here the CDR3 DNA reads TGTGCCAGCAGCTTAGTTGGGGGCGGGGGGATCTACGAGCAGTACTTC.

This sequence joins TRBV6-5 and TRBJ1-2, with D uncertain. Germline loops: CDR1 MNHEY, CDR2 SVGAGI. There are 14 residues in the CDR3. Trimming shortened V by 6 bases and J by 2 bases, and 13 bases separated the two germline ends. Here the CDR3 DNA reads TGTGCCAGCAGGGGGTATGGGTCAAACTATGGCTACACCTTC. Protein product: CASRGYGSNYGYTF.

The chain recombines TRBV11-2 with TRBJ1-2; D ambiguous. CDR3 length: 15 residues. V gave up 0 bases and J gave up 4 bases, with 12 bases separating them. The V gene's germline CDR1 is SGHAT and CDR2 FQNNGV. The chain's CDR3 is CASSLEGSSLYGYTF. CDR3 in DNA: TGTGCCAGCAGCTTAGAAGGGTCGAGCCTCTATGGCTACACCTTC.

The V and J genes are TRBV7-2 and TRBJ1-2, with TRBD1 as a possible D gene (5 bases). Germline lookup yields CDR1 SGHTA and CDR2 FQGNSA. V was clipped by 1 base and J by 5 bases, with 14 bases between them. The CDR3 loop spans 15 amino acids. DNA for the CDR3: TGTGCCAGCAGCTTAGGTCTGGAGGGGAGATATGGCTACACCTTC. Its protein is CASSLGLEGRYGYTF.

The gene calls are TRBV6-5 and TRBJ2-2; weak D call: TRBD1 (6 bases). The CDR3 consists of 13 residues. Trimming took 4 bases from V and 4 from J, leaving 7 bases between them. Germline CDR1 MNHEY, CDR2 SVGAGI. This CDR3 is CASSSGATGELFF. In nucleotides, the CDR3 is TGTGCCAGCAGTTCAGGGGCCACCGGGGAGCTGTTTTTT.

This clonotype occurred a few times. The chain joins TRBV7-9 to TRBJ2-1; D unresolved. The CDR3 loop spans 16 amino acids. Between the trimmed V and J ends, which lost 1 base and 1 base, there was a span of 11 bases. Germline V gene data show CDR1 as SEHNR and CDR2 as FQNEAQ (reference sequence). The CDR3, as DNA: TGTGCCAGCAGCTTAGGGCGCCTGGGGTCCTACAATGAGCAGTTCTTC. Translation gives CASSLGRLGSYNEQFF.

Comment on this clonotype: It may be a read error: a sequence one base away is much more abundant. V and J are TRBV7-2 and TRBJ1-3; D remains ambiguous. CDR1 is SGHTA, CDR2 FQGNSA, per germline. CDR3 size: 15 residues. The CDR3 spells CASSLTPVSGNTISF. The DNA for the CDR3 is TGTGCCAGCAGCTTAACCCCCGTCTCTGGAAACACCATATCTTTT.

This chain connects TRBV6-4 to TRBJ2-3, with D hard to call. The germline V and J ends were trimmed by 10 bases and 0 bases, with 11 bases remaining between them. Germline V CDR1 and CDR2: MRHNA, SNTAGT. The CDR3 length is 13 residues. The CDR3 here is CATSLGSTDTQYF. The CDR3 DNA sequence: TGTGCCACTTCCCTGGGCAGCACAGATACGCAGTATTTT.

This clonotype came up once. Possible read error: a much larger clone is one base away. The conserved final phenylalanine or tryptophan is absent from the CDR3, which likely points to a read error. The V gene is TRBV7-2, the J gene TRBJ2-7, with D possibly TRBD2 on 6 matching bases. Trimming shortened V by 5 bases and J by 1 base, and 21 bases separated the two germline ends. The CDR3 runs 17 residues. CDR1 SGHTA and CDR2 FQGNSA come from the germline V gene. The CDR3: CASSPPPGELGSYEQYL. The CDR3 coding sequence is TGTGCCAGCAGCCCCCCGCCGGGGGAACTTGGATCCTACGAGCAGTACTTA.

V and J are TRBV7-3 and TRBJ1-2; D is possibly TRBD1 (6 bases). Germline V gene data show CDR1 as SGHTA and CDR2 as FQGTGA. The CDR3 covers 15 residues. Trimming left V 1 base short and J 8 bases short, with 17 bases between. The CDR3 spells CASSLKGGAYGGYTF. CDR3 nucleotide sequence: TGTGCCAGCAGCTTAAAGGGGGGCGCCTACGGGGGCTACACCTTC.

The rearrangement uses TRBV7-2 and TRBJ1-4; TRBD1 aligns across 8 bases. The CDR3 sequence is 16 residues long. Germline CDR1 is SGHTA and CDR2 is FQGNSA. V was clipped by 3 bases and J by 8 bases; unmatched bases: 11. The CDR3 DNA reads TGTGCCAGCAGCTTCCCGACAGGGGAGTTTGGGGAAAAACTGTTTTTT. Protein sequence: CASSFPTGEFGEKLFF.

There are a few counts of this clonotype. The CDR3 is CASSLTGTGHQPQHF. The CDR3 nucleotides are TGTGCCAGCAGTTTAACGGGTACAGGGCATCAGCCCCAGCATTTT. This chain uses TRBV12-3 or TRBV12-4 with TRBJ1-5; possible D gene TRBD1, 6 bases. CDR3 length: 15 amino acids. Trimming stripped 2 bases from V and 5 bases from J, with 13 bases between.

The chain is built from TRBV19 and TRBJ2-7; D gene unclear. From germline, CDR1 is LNHDA and CDR2 SQIVND (reference sequence). The CDR3 length is 12 residues. The V gene lost 1 base and the J gene lost 5 bases, with 6 bases spanning the gap. CDR3 amino acids: CASSIVAHEQYF. DNA of the CDR3: TGTGCCAGTAGTATAGTAGCCCACGAGCAGTACTTC. Full variable domain (remainder filled in from reference TRBV19 and TRBJ2-7): DGGITQSPKYLFRKEGQNVTLSCEQNLNHDAMYWYRQDPGQGLRLIYYSQIVNDFQKGDIAEGYSVSREKKESFPLTVTSAQKNPTAFYLCASSIVAHEQYFGPGTRLTVT.

For the CDR3, the DNA is TGTGCCAGTAGTATCGCCGGACAGAGCGAGGTGGAGACCCAGTACTTC. Amino acid sequence: CASSIAGQSEVETQYF. This chain uses TRBV19 with TRBJ2-5; D possibly corresponds to TRBD1 (6 bases). V was trimmed by 3 bases and J by 5 bases, leaving 19 bases between them. CDR1 and CDR2 (germline): LNHDA, SQIVND (reference sequence). This CDR3 spans 16 amino acids.

The genes are TRBV19 and TRBJ2-7; possible D gene TRBD2, 6 bases. The V end lost 5 bases, the J end lost 5 bases, and 19 bases lay between the germline ends. Germline V CDR1 and CDR2: LNHDA, SQIVND (reference sequence). This CDR3 comprises 15 residues. CDR3 loop: CASSSLAFNTDEQYF. CDR3 DNA: TGTGCCAGTAGTTCTCTAGCGTTCAACACGGACGAGCAGTACTTC. Filled out from reference TRBV19 and TRBJ2-7, the complete variable domain reads DGGITQSPKYLFRKEGQNVTLSCEQNLNHDAMYWYRQDPGQGLRLIYYSQIVNDFQKGDIAEGYSVSREKKESFPLTVTSAQKNPTAFYLCASSSLAFNTDEQYFGPGTRLTVT.

In this sample, this clonotype turned up many times. DNA of the CDR3: TGTGCCAGCAAAATGAACACTGAAGCTTTCTTT. Protein sequence: CASKMNTEAFF. The chain employs TRBV6-1 and TRBJ1-1; D remains unclear. V was cut by 7 bases and J by 0 bases, with 3 bases left in between. CDR1 MNHNS and CDR2 SASEGT come from the germline V gene. The CDR3 loop spans 11 amino acids.